This entry concerns a single T cell receptor beta chain. This specimen includes other DNA sequences encoding the same CDR3. This specimen belongs to a study of tumour-infiltrating T cells in Burkitt lymphoma. The overall study: Overall and progression-free survival were predicted by productive clonality.

CDR1 SNHLY and CDR2 FYNNEI come from the germline V gene. V trimming: 8 bases; J trimming: 3 bases; junction bases outside the gene matches: 10. The CDR3 covers 15 residues. The protocol was immunoSEQ multiplex PCR, while the TCRdb copy is restricted to in-frame clones and leaves out a portion. The data show about 1,500 clones, with around 20% seen just once and 11% held by the top ten. The chain has TRBV2 and TRBJ1-1, with 9 bases identical to TRBD1. This clonotype originated in a human donor with diffuse large B-cell lymphoma. The sample taken for sequencing was tumor tissue. This CDR3 is CASSTRTGAYTEAFF. DNA of the CDR3: TGTGCCAGCTCTACACGGACAGGGGCGTACACTGAAGCTTTCTTT.